This T cell receptor beta chain is from a study of blood T cell repertoires in COVID-19. Original processing methods: Nucleated cell number was recorded as an estimate derived from reference gene primer amplification. Only in-frame clones appear in the TCRdb table, and some are missing; sequencing was by immunoSEQ multiplex PCR. V and J calls and clone size are as listed in that table; D and trimming were resolved from the DNA. The sample has around 140,000 clones, around 80% seen once. The CDR3 has 16 amino acids. Germline-derived CDR1 and CDR2 are SGHDT and YYEEEE. V lost 3 bases to trimming and J lost 6 bases; unmatched junction nucleotides: 7.

Sequencing was done on a sample of peripheral blood. The chain joins TRBV5-6 to TRBJ2-2; 11 bases match TRBD2. The clonotype comes from an older woman with acute or convalescent COVID-19. The CDR3 sequence is CASSSPGLAVAGELFF. CDR3 in DNA: TGTGCCAGCAGCTCACCGGGACTAGCGGTAGCCGGGGAGCTGTTTTTT.